Listed below are T cell receptor beta chains from one sample, sequenced in a study of blood T cell repertoires in COVID-19. This table comes from immunoSEQ multiplex PCR, and its TCRdb copy is limited to in-frame clones, with some not included. The sample has 40,000 to 45,000 clones, roughly 90% seen once. The source material was peripheral blood. The receptors here all came from a human donor in a cohort sampled during active COVID-19. The CDR3 runs from the conserved cysteine through the conserved F or W. A D gene is named only where the DNA matches it firmly. Clone size is stated in some rows and not others, as once, few, many or a class when expanded.

TRBV5-6	.	TRBJ1-3	.	CASSFRGPSGNTIYF	TGTGCCAGCAGCTTCAGGGGACCCTCTGGAAACACCATATATTTT
TRBV2	.	TRBJ1-5	TRBD1	CASSQRTGVATQPQHF	TGTGCCAGCAGTCAACGCACAGGGGTTGCGACTCAGCCCCAGCATTTT
TRBV19	.	TRBJ2-3	TRBD2	CASSIRGGRPDTQYF	TGTGCCAGTAGTATACGCGGGGGGAGGCCAGATACGCAGTATTTT
TRBV6-4	.	TRBJ2-2	TRBD2	CASSDSALASTGELFF	TGTGCCAGCAGTGACTCTGCACTAGCGAGCACCGGGGAGCTGTTTTTT
TRBV18	.	TRBJ2-7	TRBD1	CASSPGTGGTYEQYF	TGTGCCAGCTCACCCGGGACAGGGGGAACCTACGAGCAGTACTTC
TRBV9	.	TRBJ1-3	TRBD1	CASSPRDRASGNTIYF	TGTGCCAGCAGCCCTCGGGACAGAGCCTCTGGAAACACCATATATTTT
TRBV5-1	.	TRBJ1-6	TRBD1	CASSLGTGHNSPLHF	TGCGCCAGCAGCTTGGGGACAGGGCATAATTCACCCCTCCACTTT
TRBV12-3/TRBV12-4	.	TRBJ1-2	.	CASRFAPEDGYTF	TGTGCCAGCAGATTCGCCCCGGAGGATGGCTACACCTTC
TRBV29-1	once	TRBJ2-3	TRBD2	CSVERTSGGAGDTQYF	TGCAGCGTTGAAAGGACTAGCGGGGGGGCCGGAGATACGCAGTATTTT
TRBV5-1	.	TRBJ2-3	TRBD1	CASSEGATTQYF	TGCGCCAGCAGCGAGGGGGCTACTACGCAGTATTTT
TRBV2	.	TRBJ2-1	TRBD2	CASISPGGMYNEQFF	TGTGCCAGCATCTCTCCGGGAGGGATGTACAATGAGCAGTTCTTC
TRBV3-1/TRBV3-2	once	TRBJ2-7	.	CASSQDFGGSYEQYF	TGTGCCAGCAGCCAAGATTTCGGGGGTTCCTACGAGCAGTACTTC
TRBV27	.	TRBJ2-3	.	CASRLASTDTQYF	TGTGCCAGCAGACTAGCTAGCACAGATACGCAGTATTTT
TRBV2	.	TRBJ2-7	TRBD2	CASNAGGPYEQYF	TGTGCCAGCAACGCGGGAGGGCCTTACGAGCAGTACTTC
TRBV24-1	.	TRBJ2-2	TRBD2	CATSDAGLAGSQTTGELFF	TGTGCCACCAGTGATGCGGGACTAGCGGGGTCGCAGACCACCGGGGAGCTGTTTTTT
TRBV2	.	TRBJ2-3	TRBD1	CASSLDRLSTDTQYF	TGTGCCAGCAGTTTGGACAGGCTAAGCACAGATACGCAGTATTTT
TRBV2	.	TRBJ2-1	TRBD2	CASRPTLAGDNEQFF	TGTGCCAGCAGACCCACCCTAGCGGGAGACAATGAGCAGTTCTTC